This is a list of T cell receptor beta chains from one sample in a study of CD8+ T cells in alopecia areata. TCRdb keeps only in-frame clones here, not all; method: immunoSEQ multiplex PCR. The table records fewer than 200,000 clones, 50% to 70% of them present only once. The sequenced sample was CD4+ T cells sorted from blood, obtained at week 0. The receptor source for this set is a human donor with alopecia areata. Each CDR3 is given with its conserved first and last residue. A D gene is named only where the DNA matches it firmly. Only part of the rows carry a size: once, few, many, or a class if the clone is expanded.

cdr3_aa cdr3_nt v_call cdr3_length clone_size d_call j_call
CASTLDIRKYF TGTGCCAGCACCCTGGACATTCGGAAGTACTTC TRBV2 11 once NA TRBJ2-7
CASSPPRAGYEQYF TGTGCCAGCAGTCCACCCCGGGCGGGCTACGAGCAGTACTTC TRBV2 14 NA NA TRBJ2-7
CASSQEAGALTNEKLFF TGTGCCAGCAGCCAGGAGGCAGGGGCCTTGACTAATGAAAAACTGTTTTTT TRBV9 17 few NA TRBJ1-4
CASSEPGWGYTF TGTGCCAGCAGTGAACCTGGGTGGGGCTACACCTTC TRBV6-1 12 few NA TRBJ1-2
CASSQVGGTDYGYTF TGCGCCAGCAGCCAAGTCGGGGGGACGGACTATGGCTACACCTTC TRBV4-1 15 NA NA TRBJ1-2
CSVETGKRANTEAFF TGCAGCGTTGAAACAGGGAAGAGGGCAAACACTGAAGCTTTCTTT TRBV29-1 15 NA NA TRBJ1-1
CASSSNNRGPNRFGYTF TGTGCCAGCAGCTCGAATAACAGGGGGCCGAATCGCTTTGGCTACACCTTC TRBV7-2 17 few TRBD1 TRBJ1-2
CSVDGGQVAGYTF TGCAGCGTCGATGGGGGACAAGTGGCTGGCTACACCTTC TRBV29-1 13 NA NA TRBJ1-2
CASSSNGRNEQFF TGCGCCAGCAGCTCAAACGGACGGAATGAGCAGTTCTTC TRBV5-1 13 few NA TRBJ2-1
CATSGGAPYEQYF TGTGCCACCTCTGGCGGGGCCCCCTACGAGCAGTACTTC TRBV10-3 13 NA NA TRBJ2-7
CASSLQAPGGELFF TGTGCCAGCAGCCTACAGGCGCCCGGCGGGGAGCTGTTTTTT TRBV5-6 14 NA NA TRBJ2-2
CAWSSGGSTDTQYF TGTGCCTGGAGTTCCGGGGGTAGCACAGATACGCAGTATTTT TRBV30 14 few NA TRBJ2-3
CSVSDSYSNQPQHF TGCAGCGTCTCGGACAGCTATAGCAATCAGCCCCAGCATTTT TRBV29-1 14 NA NA TRBJ1-5
CATSRTTGTGVSQPQHF TGTGCCACCAGCAGAACAACCGGGACAGGGGTTAGTCAGCCCCAGCATTTT TRBV15 17 NA TRBD1 TRBJ1-5
CATGPQETQYF TGTGCCACCGGCCCCCAAGAGACCCAGTACTTC TRBV15 11 NA NA TRBJ2-5
CAWSQVVRGALAKNIQYF TGTGCCTGGAGTCAGGTCGTAAGGGGAGCGTTGGCCAAAAACATTCAGTACTTC TRBV30 18 NA NA TRBJ2-4
CASSTEGQGNGYTF TGTGCCAGCAGCACCGAGGGACAGGGAAATGGCTACACCTTC TRBV7-9 14 NA TRBD1 TRBJ1-2
CSVDTGVYGYTF TGCAGCGTTGATACAGGGGTTTATGGCTACACCTTC TRBV29-1 12 NA TRBD1 TRBJ1-2
CASSPSHEGQFF TGTGCCAGCAGCCCCTCTCACGAGGGGCAGTTCTTC TRBV11-2 12 NA NA TRBJ2-1
CASSQVAAQGWLELFF TGCGCCAGCAGCCAAGTCGCCGCTCAGGGGTGGTTGGAACTGTTTTTT TRBV4-1 16 NA NA TRBJ1-4
CASQTGGSNQPQHF TGTGCCAGCCAAACAGGGGGTAGCAATCAGCCCCAGCATTTT TRBV19 14 NA TRBD1 TRBJ1-5
CASRDSYEQYF TGTGCCAGCCGGGACAGTTACGAGCAGTACTTC TRBV18 11 NA TRBD1 TRBJ2-7
CASSLPGTLQYF TGTGCCAGCAGCTTACCCGGGACACTGCAGTATTTT TRBV11-3 12 NA NA TRBJ2-3
CASSLADYDSNQPQHF TGTGCCAGCAGCTTGGCTGACTACGATAGCAATCAGCCCCAGCATTTT TRBV5-6 16 NA NA TRBJ1-5
CASRLRQGGSPLHF TGTGCCAGCAGACTTAGACAGGGTGGCTCACCCCTCCACTTT TRBV27 14 NA TRBD1 TRBJ1-6
CASRARPEETQYF TGCGCCAGCAGAGCAAGGCCCGAAGAGACCCAGTACTTC TRBV5-1 13 NA NA TRBJ2-5
CATSRDRLAGGETQYF TGTGCCACCAGCAGAGACAGACTAGCGGGGGGAGAGACCCAGTACTTC TRBV15 16 NA TRBD2 TRBJ2-5
CASSFLGGERDTQYF TGTGCCAGCAGCTTTCTCGGGGGTGAGCGAGATACGCAGTATTTT TRBV5-6 15 NA NA TRBJ2-3
CTSSQVPGGTTGELFF TGCACCAGCAGCCAAGTGCCGGGGGGGACGACCGGGGAGCTGTTTTTT TRBV1 16 NA NA TRBJ2-2
CASPIRHRETQYF TGTGCCAGTCCGATCCGGCACCGGGAGACCCAGTACTTC TRBV7-2 13 NA NA TRBJ2-5
CAWSVLGSGTRDTIYF TGTGCCTGGAGTGTATTAGGGTCCGGCACGAGAGACACCATATATTTT TRBV30 16 NA NA TRBJ1-3
CALQVYNEQFF TGTGCCCTACAGGTCTACAATGAGCAGTTCTTC TRBV6-1 11 few NA TRBJ2-1
CAWSLNSNQPQHF TGTGCCTGGAGTTTGAACAGCAATCAGCCCCAGCATTTT TRBV30 13 few NA TRBJ1-5
CASSVVASGGASYNEQFF TGTGCCAGCAGCGTAGTGGCTAGCGGGGGGGCTTCCTACAATGAGCAGTTCTTC TRBV9 18 many TRBD2 TRBJ2-1
CSVRTGGAGYTF TGCAGCGTGAGGACAGGGGGCGCGGGCTACACCTTC TRBV29-1 12 NA TRBD1 TRBJ1-2
CASSLGQGGTEAFF TGCGCCAGCAGCTTGGGACAGGGAGGCACTGAAGCTTTCTTT TRBV5-1 14 NA TRBD1 TRBJ1-1
CASRPDSGANVLTF TGCGCCAGCCGCCCGGACTCTGGGGCCAACGTCCTGACTTTC TRBV5-1 14 few NA TRBJ2-6
CASSQPVTGPLQYF TGCGCCAGCAGCCAACCTGTTACAGGGCCGCTGCAGTATTTT TRBV4-1 14 NA NA TRBJ2-3
CASSLWGSDMGSVAPYGYTF TGCGCCAGCAGCTTGTGGGGATCCGACATGGGTAGTGTAGCCCCATATGGCTACACCTTC TRBV5-1 20 NA NA TRBJ1-2
CSVRSVSEQYF TGCAGCGTGCGGTCTGTCTCGGAGCAGTACTTC TRBV29-1 11 NA NA TRBJ2-7
CASSFADMVYNEQFF TGTGCCAGCAGTTTTGCAGATATGGTCTACAATGAGCAGTTCTTC TRBV6-6 15 NA NA TRBJ2-1
CASSTTGAGANVLTF TGTGCCAGCAGTACAACAGGGGCTGGGGCCAACGTCCTGACTTTC TRBV6-5 15 NA TRBD1 TRBJ2-6